This T cell receptor (beta chain) was recovered during a study of blood T cell repertoires in COVID-19. In the study overall: Sources were T cells, B-cell-depleted T cells, or PBMCs; the material itself was cDNA or gDNA.

In the source study's methods: Scientists estimated how many nucleated cells there were by amplifying reference gene primers. Only in-frame clones appear in the TCRdb table, and some are missing; sequencing was by immunoSEQ multiplex PCR. D and trimming were read from the DNA, whereas the V and J calls and clone size are those reported in that table. The data contain about 220,000 clones, more than 70% of them seen just once; the ten biggest clones take up over 2%. This CDR3 is 17 amino acids long. The germline V gene has CDR1 MNHEY and CDR2 SVGEGT. The V gene end was trimmed by 2 bases and the J gene end by 6 bases; junction bases not matched to a gene: 12. Participants were aged roughly 18 to 89 years from approximately 24 US areas. The sample holds one count of this clone.

This receptor was identified in a woman in her thirties or forties with acute COVID-19. The source material was PBMCs or T cells enriched from blood (not recorded which). The rearrangement uses TRBV6-2 or TRBV6-3 and TRBJ2-7, with 11 bases fitting TRBD2. CDR3 DNA sequence: TGTGCCAGCAGTTACCTTAGCGGGGGGGCAGGAGTCGGCGAGCAGTACTTC. Protein sequence: CASSYLSGGAGVGEQYF.